These T cell receptor beta chains were read from a single sample in a study of neurological immune-mediated disorders. One entry per CDR3 protein, called by TCRdb with MiXCR from the 5' RACE reads. Seen here are 40,000 or so distinct CDR3 sequences, approximately 12% observed once, and the top ten hold roughly 4%. The sample comprised PBMCs. The receptors stem from a man aged 60 to 75 with HTLV-1-associated myelopathy (HAM/TSP). CDR3s include the opening cysteine and the closing phenylalanine or tryptophan. Fields, in order: D gene, J gene, V gene, clone size, CDR3 DNA, CDR3 protein. The D gene is left open where the match is weak. Rows may omit the clone size; those that give it use once, few, many or a size class.

TRBD1	TRBJ1-5	TRBV29-1	many	TGCAGCGCCGTGACAGGGTTGGATCAGCCCCAGCATTTT	CSAVTGLDQPQHF
.	TRBJ2-5	TRBV29-1	many	TGCAGCGTTGAAGAGAACGGCGGAGAGACCCAGTACTTC	CSVEENGGETQYF
TRBD1	TRBJ2-1	TRBV11-2	many	TGTGCCAGCAGCCCGCAGGGGGATTACTACAATGAGCAGTTCTTC	CASSPQGDYYNEQFF
.	TRBJ2-6	TRBV20-1	many	TGCAGTGCTAGAGACCCCCTAGCTGGGGCCAACGTCCTGACTTTC	CSARDPLAGANVLTF
.	TRBJ1-1	TRBV5-1	.	TGCGCCAGCAGCTTACAACCGGCGGGACAGAACACTGAAGCTTTCTTT	CASSLQPAGQNTEAFF
.	TRBJ2-3	TRBV7-6	many	TGTGCCAGCAGCTCGCCAGCCGGGACTAGCACAGATACGCAGTATTTT	CASSSPAGTSTDTQYF
.	TRBJ1-1	TRBV20-1	many	TGCAGTGCTAGTTCCCTGTGGAACACTGAAGCTTTCTTT	CSASSLWNTEAFF
.	TRBJ2-3	TRBV19	.	TGTGCCAGTAGTATCCGGACAAATGGAGGAACAGATACGCAGTATTTT	CASSIRTNGGTDTQYF
TRBD1	TRBJ2-5	TRBV20-1	many	TGCAGTATAACACCCCGGGACAGGGTCTTAGAGACCCAGTACTTC	CSITPRDRVLETQYF
TRBD1	TRBJ1-1	TRBV7-4	.	TGTGCCAGCAGCTCCCATTCCAGGGGGCGCAGGTCTGAAGCTTTCTTT	CASSSHSRGRRSEAFF
TRBD2	TRBJ2-1	TRBV29-1	.	TGCAGCGTTTCCCCGGGACTAGGCAATGAGCGGCAGTTCTTC	CSVSPGLGNERQFF
.	TRBJ2-2	TRBV5-1	many	TGCGCCAGCAGACCACAGGCGAACACCGGGGAGCTGTTTTTT	CASRPQANTGELFF
.	TRBJ2-5	TRBV18	many	TGTGCCAGCTCACAGAACCCCCAGTACCAAGAGACCCAGTACTTC	CASSQNPQYQETQYF
.	TRBJ1-1	TRBV5-1	many	TGCGCCAGCAGCTCACAGGGACAGAACACTGAAGCTTTCTTT	CASSSQGQNTEAFF
TRBD1	TRBJ2-7	TRBV5-5	many	TGTGCCAGCAGCTTGGAGGGGGCGTACTCCTACGAGCAGTACTTC	CASSLEGAYSYEQYF
.	TRBJ1-2	TRBV20-1	many	TGCAGTGCTAAACTACGATCCCCCTATGGCTACACCTTC	CSAKLRSPYGYTF
.	TRBJ1-1	TRBV29-1	many	TGCAGCGTCTCCTTAAGGAAGACGGGCACTGAAGCTTTCTTT	CSVSLRKTGTEAFF
.	TRBJ2-7	TRBV29-1	many	TGCAGCGTTGAAGCGGAGGGGGGAGCCGAGCAGTACTTC	CSVEAEGGAEQYF
.	TRBJ2-3	TRBV4-1	many	TGCGCCAACAGCCAGGTCAACACAGATACGCAGTATTTT	CANSQVNTDTQYF
TRBD1	TRBJ2-7	TRBV9	.	TGTGCCAGCAGCGGCCCCGGGACAGGGGGACTCTACGCGCAGTACTTC	CASSGPGTGGLYAQYF
.	TRBJ2-7	TRBV14	many	TGTGCCAGCAGCCAACGTGTCGAGCAGTACTTC	CASSQRVEQYF
.	TRBJ2-1	TRBV11-3	.	TGTGCCAGCAGCCCTGGGGGGTACGAGCAGTTCTTC	CASSPGGYEQFF
TRBD1	TRBJ2-7	TRBV5-1	many	TGCGCCAGCAGCCCAAGGACAGGGGGAATCTACGAGCAGTACTTC	CASSPRTGGIYEQYF
.	TRBJ1-1	TRBV7-2	many	TGTGCCAGCAGCTTAGCGTGGGCAGGGGCTGAAGCTTTCTTT	CASSLAWAGAEAFF
TRBD1	TRBJ1-1	TRBV20-1	many	TGCAGTGCTAGGGCCGGACAGGCGAACACTGAAGCTTTCTTT	CSARAGQANTEAFF
TRBD2	TRBJ2-2	TRBV27	many	TGTGCCAGCAGTTCGCGGACTAGCGGAGGCACCGGGGAGCTGTTTTTT	CASSSRTSGGTGELFF
TRBD1	TRBJ1-1	TRBV5-1	many	TGCGCCAGCAGCAAGACAGGGATGGACACTGAAGCTTTCTTT	CASSKTGMDTEAFF
.	TRBJ2-1	TRBV9	many	TGTGCCAGCAGCGTAGTAGATGAAAGCGGTGAGCAGTTCTTC	CASSVVDESGEQFF
TRBD1	TRBJ2-3	TRBV6-1	.	TGTGCCAGCAGGAATGGACAGGGAGGCACAGATACGCAGTATTTT	CASRNGQGGTDTQYF
.	TRBJ1-5	TRBV4-1	many	TGCGCCAGCAGCCATGGAGTACCCCTAGGTCAGCCCCAGCATTTT	CASSHGVPLGQPQHF
.	TRBJ2-6	TRBV6-5	many	TGTGCCAGCAGTTACTACAACCTGCTTGGGGCCAACGTCCTGACTTTC	CASSYYNLLGANVLTF
.	TRBJ1-1	TRBV6-6	many	TGTGCCAGCAGTTACGAGAATGGGGGAATACTCAAAGCTTTCTTT	CASSYENGGILKAFF
.	TRBJ1-2	TRBV6-2/TRBV6-3	many	TGTGCCAGCAGTAGTAACGTTGCTTCCCGTTTTTGGGATGGCTACACCTTC	CASSSNVASRFWDGYTF
.	TRBJ2-5	TRBV20-1	many	TGTTCGACAGTGCGGGGACAAGAGACCCAGTACTTC	CSTVRGQETQYF
TRBD2	TRBJ2-3	TRBV20-1	many	TGCAGTGCTAGGTCTAGCGGGAGCCCAGATACGCAGTATTTT	CSARSSGSPDTQYF
TRBD2	TRBJ2-7	TRBV10-2	.	TGCGCCAGCAGTGAGTCTGGCGTGGATCTAGCGGCCTCCTACGAGCAGTACTTC	CASSESGVDLAASYEQYF
.	TRBJ1-1	TRBV5-6	many	TGTGCCAGCAGTACGGGGGGCGGAACTGAAGCTTTCTTT	CASSTGGGTEAFF
TRBD2	TRBJ2-3	TRBV7-8	many	TGTGCCACCCGGACTAGCGGGAGAGATACGCAGTATTTT	CATRTSGRDTQYF
TRBD2	TRBJ2-7	TRBV20-1	many	TGCAGTGCTCGCCTACTAGCGGGAGGGACGGAGCAGTACTTC	CSARLLAGGTEQYF
TRBD1	TRBJ1-6	TRBV28	many	TGTGCCAGCTGGGACAGGGATAATTCACCCCTCCACTTT	CASWDRDNSPLHF
.	TRBJ1-6	TRBV6-5	many	TGTGCCAGCAGCCTCCGGGGGGGGGATACCCTCCACTTT	CASSLRGGDTLHF
.	TRBJ2-7	TRBV10-3	many	TGTGCCATCAAGGAGGCCTCAGCCTACGAGCAGTACTTC	CAIKEASAYEQYF
.	TRBJ2-5	TRBV5-6	many	TGTGCCAGCAGCTCCGAGGACCGAACCCAGTACTTC	CASSSEDRTQYF
.	TRBJ1-3	TRBV9	many	TGTGCCAGCAGCGTAGCCCCCGGGGGCGATGGAAACACCATATATTTT	CASSVAPGGDGNTIYF
.	TRBJ2-1	TRBV10-3	many	TGTGCCATCAGTGTCGGTGGGGCGGTGGCTGAGCAGTTCTTC	CAISVGGAVAEQFF
TRBD2	TRBJ2-2	TRBV5-1	many	TGCGCCAGCAGCTTGGACCCTCTAGCGGGAACTCGAACCGGGGAGCTGTTTTTT	CASSLDPLAGTRTGELFF
TRBD1	TRBJ2-1	TRBV7-8	many	TGTGCCAGCAGCTCGGACAGGGGGAATGAGCAGTTCTTC	CASSSDRGNEQFF
TRBD2	TRBJ2-5	TRBV5-1	many	TGCGCCAGCAGCTTGGGACTAGCGGTATTAGAGACCCAGTACTTC	CASSLGLAVLETQYF
TRBD1	TRBJ2-4	TRBV5-1	many	TGCGCCAGCAGCTTGGGACAGGGCGCAGTAGCCAAAAACATTCAGTACTTC	CASSLGQGAVAKNIQYF
.	TRBJ1-1	TRBV12-3/TRBV12-4	many	TGTGCCAGCAGTTTATACCGACGGGACACTGAAGCTTTCTTT	CASSLYRRDTEAFF
.	TRBJ2-6	TRBV27	many	TGTGCCAGCAGTTCCATAGCTGGGGCCAACGTCCTGACTTTC	CASSSIAGANVLTF
TRBD2	TRBJ2-1	TRBV5-1	many	TGCGCCAGCAGCTTGGCACTAGCGGGAGTAAGTCGGAGCGATGAGCAGTTCTTC	CASSLALAGVSRSDEQFF